The clone carrying this TCR beta chain was detected ten times or more. Its antigen remains unidentified. TCR beta CDR3 sequences were amplified from RNA transcripts. The study used the HTBI primer set for a first-round RT-PCR of the TCR CDR3. TCRdb called the multiplex PCR reads again in MiXCR, with one record for every CDR3 protein. In the table there are more than 300,000 distinct CDR3 sequences, roughly 17% of which are singletons. This record comes from a study of T cells in Graves' hyperthyroidism and ophthalmopathy. The study, taken as a whole, reports: A median about 7 months before onset, the model predicted ophthalmopathy.

This receptor was taken from a woman aged 25 to 39 with Graves' hyperthyroidism that later progressed to Graves' ophthalmopathy. The sequenced sample was blood.

In DNA, the CDR3 is TGTGCCAGCACCTTACAGGGCGCGAACACCGGGGAGCTGTTTTTT. This translates into CASTLQGANTGELFF. The chain joins TRBV9 to TRBJ2-2; weak D call: TRBD1 (6 bases). V gave up 6 bases and J gave up 0 bases, with 12 bases separating them. CDR1 and CDR2 from the germline V gene are SGDLS and YYNGEE. The CDR3 runs 15 residues.